Below, 6 T cell receptor beta chains from the same sample are listed, as sequenced in a study of T cells expressing NK-cell markers. TCRdb reanalyzed the 5' RACE reads and collapses them to one entry per CDR3 protein, without DNA. The sample is made up of hundreds of thousands of distinct CDR3 sequences, and the top ten hold under 4.5% of it. The sequenced material came from blood T cells: a sorted CD56 or NKG2C T cell subset, CD4+ or CD8+ T cells, or bulk PBMC T cells (not recorded which). All receptors derive from a man aged 18 to 30 in good health.

The V and J genes are TRBV20-1 and TRBJ1-4; the TCRdb D gene call, TRBD1, has no DNA to confirm it. This CDR3 spans 15 amino acids. Per the germline V gene, CDR1 is DFQATT and CDR2 is SNEGSKA (reference sequence). The CDR3 is CSARGRGTKNEKLFF.

V gene TRBV9 combines with J gene TRBJ2-3; TCRdb calls TRBD2, which cannot be checked without DNA. The V gene's germline CDR1 is SGDLS and CDR2 YYNGEE. The length of the CDR3 is 16 residues. The CDR3: CASSVRAGGSTDTQYF.

The CDR3 is CSARGSSGSDYNEQFF. The V call is TRBV20-1, the J call TRBJ2-1; the TCRdb call, TRBD2, lacks DNA for checking. The CDR3 spans 16 residues. Germline loops: CDR1 DFQATT, CDR2 SNEGSKA (reference sequence).

The chain carries TRBV7-3 and TRBJ1-3. In germline, CDR1 is SGHTA, CDR2 FQGTGA. The CDR3 totals 13 residues. The CDR3 sequence is CASSSPPGNTIYF.

The chain joins TRBV20-1 to TRBJ1-2. Germline V gene lookup returns CDR1 DFQATT and CDR2 SNEGSKA (reference sequence). This CDR3 contains 11 residues. The CDR3 here is CSASRRYGYTF.

The chain couples TRBV20-1 to TRBJ2-1; no DNA is available, so the TRBD1 call from TCRdb remains unchecked. Germline loops: CDR1 DFQATT, CDR2 SNEGSKA (reference sequence). The CDR3 consists of 13 residues. The CDR3 protein is CSARQGVFDEQFF.